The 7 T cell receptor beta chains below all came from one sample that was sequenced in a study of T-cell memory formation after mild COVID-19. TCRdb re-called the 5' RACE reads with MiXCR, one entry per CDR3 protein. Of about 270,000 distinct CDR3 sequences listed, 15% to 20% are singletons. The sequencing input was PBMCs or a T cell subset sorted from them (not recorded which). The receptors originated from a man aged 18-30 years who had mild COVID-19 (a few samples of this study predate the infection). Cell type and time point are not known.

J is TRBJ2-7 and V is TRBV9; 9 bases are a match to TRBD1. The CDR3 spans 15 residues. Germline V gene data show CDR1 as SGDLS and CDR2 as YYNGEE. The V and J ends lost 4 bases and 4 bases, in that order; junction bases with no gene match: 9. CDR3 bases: TGTGCCAGCAGCCCAAGGGACAGGGTACTGTACGAGCAGTACTTC. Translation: CASSPRDRVLYEQYF.

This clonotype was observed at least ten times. DNA of the CDR3: TGTGCCAGCAGTTACTCGCGGGGCTCCTACGAGCAGTACTTC. Translated: CASSYSRGSYEQYF. The rearrangement uses TRBV6-5 and TRBJ2-7; tentative D call: TRBD2 (6 bases). From germline, CDR1 is MNHEY and CDR2 SVGAGI. The CDR3 is 14 amino acids. V lost 0 bases and J 0 bases, leaving 6 bases between the germline ends.

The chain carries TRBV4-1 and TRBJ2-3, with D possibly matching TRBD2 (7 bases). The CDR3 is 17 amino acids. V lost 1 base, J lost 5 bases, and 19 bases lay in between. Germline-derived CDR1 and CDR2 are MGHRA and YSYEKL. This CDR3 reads CASSQGILTGREDTQYF. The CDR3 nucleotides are TGCGCCAGCAGCCAAGGGATATTAACAGGGAGGGAAGATACGCAGTATTTT.

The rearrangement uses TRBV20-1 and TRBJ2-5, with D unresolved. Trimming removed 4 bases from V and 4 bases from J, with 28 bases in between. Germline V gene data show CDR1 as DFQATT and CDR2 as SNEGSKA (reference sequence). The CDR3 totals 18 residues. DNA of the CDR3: TGCAGTGCTATGAGATCCCTTCAGGTGGGATGGGTCCGAGAGACCCAGTACTTC. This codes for CSAMRSLQVGWVRETQYF.

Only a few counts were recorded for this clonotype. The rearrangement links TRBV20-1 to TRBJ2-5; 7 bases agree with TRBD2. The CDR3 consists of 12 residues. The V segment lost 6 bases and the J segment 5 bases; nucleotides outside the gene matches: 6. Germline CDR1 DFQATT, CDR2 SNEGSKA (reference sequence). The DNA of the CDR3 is TGCAGTGCCCCCCGGGGGGTGGAGACCCAGTACTTC. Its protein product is CSAPRGVETQYF.

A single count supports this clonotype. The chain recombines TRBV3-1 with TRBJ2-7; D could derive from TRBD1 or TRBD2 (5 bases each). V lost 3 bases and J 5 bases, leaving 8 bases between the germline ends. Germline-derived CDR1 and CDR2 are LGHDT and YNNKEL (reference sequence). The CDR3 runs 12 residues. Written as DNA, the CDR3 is TGTGCCAGCAGCCAGGGACCGCACGAGCAGTACGTC. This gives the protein CASSQGPHEQYV.

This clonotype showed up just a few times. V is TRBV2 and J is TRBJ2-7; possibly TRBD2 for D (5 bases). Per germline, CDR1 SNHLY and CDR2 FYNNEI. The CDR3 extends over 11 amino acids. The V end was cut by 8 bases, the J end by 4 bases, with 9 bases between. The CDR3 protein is CASGLAYEQYV. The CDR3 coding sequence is TGTGCCAGCGGGCTAGCTTACGAGCAGTACGTC.